These T cell receptor beta chains were read from a single sample in a study of control samples from healthy donors and cancer patients. Here immunoSEQ multiplex PCR was the method, and the copy in TCRdb shows in-frame clones only, minus some. The sample contains 100,000 to 150,000 clones, about nine tenths of which appear only once. Material for sequencing was blood. Receptors were obtained from a man between 40 and 49 years old in good health. Each CDR3 is given with its conserved first and last residue. Fields, in order: CDR3 length, J gene, clone size, D gene, V gene, CDR3 DNA, CDR3 protein. A D gene is named only where the DNA matches it firmly. Some rows have no size entry. The others give once, few or many, or a class for an expanded clone.

16	TRBJ2-1	-	TRBD2	TRBV4-1	TGCGCCAGCAGCTCTCGGACTAGCGGGGGTTACAATGAGCAGTTCTTC	CASSSRTSGGYNEQFF
13	TRBJ2-1	-	-	TRBV2	TGTGCCAGCAGTCAGGACTGGGACAATGAGCAGTTCTTC	CASSQDWDNEQFF
16	TRBJ2-3	once	TRBD2	TRBV9	TGTGCCAGCAGCGTAGGAGCGGGGGGGCCCCCAGATACGCAGTATTTT	CASSVGAGGPPDTQYF
13	TRBJ2-7	-	-	TRBV13	TGTGCCAGCTCCAAGCTCGGCTCATACGAGCAGTACTTC	CASSKLGSYEQYF
15	TRBJ1-1	-	-	TRBV12-5	TGTGCTAGTGCCTTTACCGGGACCCAGGGTGTGGTAGCTTTCTTT	CASAFTGTQGVVAFF
15	TRBJ2-2	-	TRBD2	TRBV11-3	TGTGCCAGCAGCCGGGGCGGGAGTGGCTCCGGGGAGCTGTTTTTT	CASSRGGSGSGELFF
13	TRBJ1-2	-	TRBD1	TRBV6-5	TGTGCCAGCAGTTACCCCGGGACAGATGGCTACACCTTC	CASSYPGTDGYTF
16	TRBJ2-1	few	TRBD2	TRBV2	TGTGCCAGCTCCAACATAGGGGGACTAGCGGTGAATGAGCAGTTCTTC	CASSNIGGLAVNEQFF
16	TRBJ1-2	-	-	TRBV10-3	TGTGCCATCAGTGAGCGCTACCGGGACGGTGTGTATGGCTACACCTTC	CAISERYRDGVYGYTF
20	TRBJ1-2	-	-	TRBV28	TGTGCCAGCAGTTTGATAGGAGAAACTATGATGGTCCCGCAGGGATATGGCTACACCTTC	CASSLIGETMMVPQGYGYTF
13	TRBJ2-6	-	-	TRBV19	TGTGCCAGTAGTGAGTCTGGGGCCAACGTCCTGACTTTC	CASSESGANVLTF
14	TRBJ2-4	-	-	TRBV27	TGTGCCAGCAGTTTGTCGAGCCTCGGGGGCATTCAGTACTTC	CASSLSSLGGIQYF
15	TRBJ1-4	-	TRBD1	TRBV2	TGTGCCAGCAGTACTCCGGGACAGGAGAATGAAAAACTGTTTTTT	CASSTPGQENEKLFF
15	TRBJ1-4	-	-	TRBV4-2	TGTGCCAGCAGCCAAGATAAGGCGGGGGGGGAAAAACTGTTTTTT	CASSQDKAGGEKLFF
13	TRBJ1-2	-	TRBD1	TRBV5-8	TGTGCCAGCAGCTGGGGACAGGGGGATGGCTACACCTTC	CASSWGQGDGYTF
14	TRBJ2-3	-	TRBD2	TRBV6-6	TGTGCCAGCACCGGGACTAGCGGGTACCTTACGCAGTATTTT	CASTGTSGYLTQYF
16	TRBJ1-4	-	TRBD1	TRBV5-8	TGTGCCAGCAGCTTGGGACTACAGGGGACGTTCGAAAAACTGTTTTTT	CASSLGLQGTFEKLFF
13	TRBJ1-1	-	TRBD1	TRBV10-1	TGCGCCAGTCAGGGGGCAGCGAACACTGAAGCTTTCTTT	CASQGAANTEAFF
14	TRBJ2-7	few	-	TRBV7-8	TGTGCCAGCAGCTTAGGTCGCGGACCCTACGAGCAGTACTTC	CASSLGRGPYEQYF
14	TRBJ1-1	-	-	TRBV7-3	TGTGCCAGCAGCTTCTCAGGGTTGAACACTGAAGCTTTCTTT	CASSFSGLNTEAFF
12	TRBJ2-7	-	-	TRBV21-1	TGTGCCAGCAGCCGGGGGGGGTACGAGCAGTACTTC	CASSRGGYEQYF
15	TRBJ2-5	-	-	TRBV5-1	TGCGCCAGCAGCCTGCTTGGGGGGAGCGAGGAGACCCAGTACTTC	CASSLLGGSEETQYF
13	TRBJ1-1	-	-	TRBV6-5	TGTGCCAGCAGAGCCGACAGGAACACTGAAGCTTTCTTT	CASRADRNTEAFF
15	TRBJ1-4	-	-	TRBV9	TGTGCCAGCAGCACAACCGGGACGAGGCGGGAAAAACTGTTTTTT	CASSTTGTRREKLFF
13	TRBJ1-4	-	-	TRBV19	TGTGCCAGTAGTTTCGGGACTGGTGAAAAACTGTTTTTT	CASSFGTGEKLFF
15	TRBJ2-1	-	-	TRBV15	TGTGCCACCAGCAGAGATCCAGGGGTGGACAATGAGCAGTTCTTC	CATSRDPGVDNEQFF
16	TRBJ1-6	once	TRBD1	TRBV4-2	TGTGCCAGCAGCCAAGATCGTGGACAGGGGAACCCACCCCTCCACTTT	CASSQDRGQGNPPLHF
15	TRBJ2-5	-	-	TRBV9	TGTGCCAGCAGCGTATCCGCAGAACCGGCGTGGACCCAGTACTTC	CASSVSAEPAWTQYF
14	TRBJ2-7	-	TRBD1	TRBV30	TGTGCCTGGAGTTGGAAGGACAGGGCCCACGAGCAGTACTTC	CAWSWKDRAHEQYF
14	TRBJ1-6	-	-	TRBV14	TGTGCCAGCAAACAAAAAAGAGGAGGTTCACCCCTCCACTTT	CASKQKRGGSPLHF
14	TRBJ2-5	-	-	TRBV6-1	TGTGCCAGCAGTGACGGTGGGTGGGAAGAGACCCAGTACTTC	CASSDGGWEETQYF
14	TRBJ2-7	-	TRBD1	TRBV6-5	TGTGCCAGCAGTTACGTTCAGGGGGTTGGCGAGCAGTACTTC	CASSYVQGVGEQYF
15	TRBJ1-5	-	-	TRBV6-2/TRBV6-3	TGTGCCAGCAGCCGCAGGAATTGGGACAATCAGCCCCAGCATTTT	CASSRRNWDNQPQHF
13	TRBJ2-5	-	-	TRBV6-5	TGTGCCAGCAGGCGGGACAGCCTGAAGACCCAGTACTTC	CASRRDSLKTQYF
15	TRBJ1-1	-	-	TRBV11-1	TGTGCCAGCAAAACAGGGAACGCAGGGTCGACTGAAGCTTTCTTT	CASKTGNAGSTEAFF
13	TRBJ2-5	-	-	TRBV27	TGTGCCAGCAGTCCCCGGGGGCAAGAGACCCAGTACTTC	CASSPRGQETQYF
16	TRBJ1-3	-	-	TRBV7-2	TGTGCCAGCAGCCTGGCGGCGGTGACCTCTGGAAACACCATATATTTT	CASSLAAVTSGNTIYF
16	TRBJ1-1	-	-	TRBV28	TGTGCCAGCAGCAAACCCGGTGGGGTATGGGTCGGTTATGACCTGTTT	CASSKPGGVWVGYDLF
15	TRBJ2-7	few	-	TRBV9	TGTGCCAGCAGCAGGGGGGGACAGAAACGAGTCGAGCAGTACTTC	CASSRGGQKRVEQYF
13	TRBJ1-2	-	-	TRBV12-3/TRBV12-4	TGTGCCAGCAGTTTAGCAGCTAACTATGGCTACACCTTC	CASSLAANYGYTF